These 10 T cell receptor beta chains were all obtained from the same sample, sequenced in a study of neoadjuvant anti-PD-1 for oral cavity cancer. TCRdb keeps only in-frame clones here, not all; method: immunoSEQ multiplex PCR. The data contain some 14,000 clones, 60% to 80% of them singletons. The sample's time point: after neoadjuvant nivolumab, at surgical resection. Sequencing was performed on PBMCs, taken after nivolumab (anti-PD-1) treatment. All receptors derive from a person aged 35-79 years with oral cavity squamous cell carcinoma.

The chain recombines TRBV5-6 with TRBJ2-1; TRBD2 matches at 11 bases. Trimming cost V 7 bases and J 7 bases; bases outside gene matches: 10. The CDR3 is 15 amino acids. Germline assignment: CDR1 SGHDT and CDR2 YYEEEE. The CDR3 DNA reads TGTGCCAGCCGCCCCCGAACTAGCGGGGGTAATGAGCAGTTCTTC. Protein product: CASRPRTSGGNEQFF.

This clone is a singleton in its sample. This chain joins TRBV20-1 and TRBJ1-5; D remains ambiguous. This CDR3 is built from 11 residues. From germline, CDR1 is DFQATT and CDR2 SNEGSKA (reference sequence). V was cut by 8 bases and J by 0 bases, with 5 bases left in between. CDR3 coding DNA: TGCAGTCCCGATAGCAATCAGCCCCAGCATTTT. This translates into CSPDSNQPQHF.

The chain carries TRBV7-9 and TRBJ1-2; D is undetermined. There are 13 residues in the CDR3. Trimming removed 3 bases from V and 4 bases from J, with 9 bases in between. The germline V gene encodes CDR1 SEHNR and CDR2 FQNEAQ (reference sequence). As DNA, the CDR3 is TGTGCCAGCAGCTTTCCAGCTGGCTATGGCTACACCTTC. Protein: CASSFPAGYGYTF. The full variable domain, its missing parts supplied by reference TRBV7-9 and TRBJ1-2, is DTGVSQNPRHKITKRGQNVTFRCDPISEHNRLYWYRQTLGQGPEFLTYFQNEAQLEKSRLLSDRFSAERPKGSFSTLEIQRTEQGDSAMYLCASSFPAGYGYTFGSGTRLTVV.

The chain couples TRBV27 to TRBJ2-1, with 8 bases fitting TRBD2. Germline trimming cut 3 bases from V and 0 bases from J; bases unmatched to any gene: 4. Germline V gives CDR1 MNHEY, CDR2 SMNVEV (reference sequence). This CDR3 has 16 residues. This CDR3 reads CASSFSGTNSYNEQFF. The CDR3 bases are TGTGCCAGCAGTTTTAGCGGGACGAACTCCTACAATGAGCAGTTCTTC.

This chain uses TRBV2 with TRBJ2-5, with 8 bases aligning to TRBD1. The germline CDR1 and CDR2 sequences are SNHLY and FYNNEI. The ends lost 6 bases at V and 5 bases at J; junction bases unmatched: 8. This CDR3 comprises 14 residues. The CDR3 DNA sequence: TGTGCCAGCAGCCTCGGACAGGGTTGGGAGACCCAGTACTTC. Its protein is CASSLGQGWETQYF.

The chain has TRBV28 and TRBJ1-5; possible D gene TRBD1, 6 bases. The CDR3 totals 17 residues. With 0 bases removed from V and 0 bases from J, the gap between germline ends came to 12 bases. CDR1 MDHEN and CDR2 SYDVKM come from the germline V gene. The CDR3 nucleotides read TGTGCCAGCAGTTTATGGGGGGCCAGTTATAGCAATCAGCCCCAGCATTTT. Protein: CASSLWGASYSNQPQHF.

The gene calls are TRBV28 and TRBJ1-3, with D possibly TRBD1 on 5 matching bases. CDR1 is MDHEN and CDR2 is SYDVKM in the germline V gene. The CDR3 runs 12 residues. V was cut by 7 bases and J by 7 bases, with 11 bases left in between. This CDR3 is CASNQGRNTIYF. Written as DNA, the CDR3 is TGTGCCAGCAATCAGGGTCGGAACACCATATATTTT.

The chain links TRBV29-1 to TRBJ1-4, with 7 bases that match TRBD1. Trimming took 7 bases from V and 3 from J; bases not matched to a gene: 11. Germline CDR1 is SQVTM and CDR2 is ANQGSEA. The CDR3 runs 15 residues. In nucleotides, the CDR3 is TGCAGCGCCCTACAAGCGGGACAGTCTAATGAAAAACTGTTTTTT. Translated: CSALQAGQSNEKLFF. Combining the CDR3 with reference TRBV29-1 and TRBJ1-4 gives the whole variable domain SAVISQKPSRDICQRGTSLTIQCQVDSQVTMMFWYRQQPGQSLTLIATANQGSEATYESGFVIDKFPISRPNLTFSTLTVSNMSPEDSSIYLCSALQAGQSNEKLFFGSGTQLSVL.

The V gene is TRBV7-3, the J gene TRBJ2-7; no clear D gene. The CDR3 consists of 13 residues. The germline V gene has CDR1 SGHTA and CDR2 FQGTGA. V lost 1 base and J 2 bases, leaving 6 bases between the germline ends. CDR3 in amino acids: CASSLNPAYEQYF. CDR3 DNA: TGTGCCAGCAGCTTAAACCCGGCCTACGAGCAGTACTTC.

The genes are TRBV7-3 and TRBJ1-1; D not certain. Germline-derived CDR1 and CDR2 are SGHTA and FQGTGA. The length of the CDR3 is 13 residues. V lost 0 bases, J lost 8 bases, and 10 bases lay in between. CDR3 in amino acids: CASSLTARKEAFF. Here the CDR3 DNA reads TGTGCCAGCAGCTTAACGGCGCGGAAGGAAGCTTTCTTT. Full variable domain (remainder filled in from reference TRBV7-3 and TRBJ1-1): GAGVSQTPSNKVTEKGKYVELRCDPISGHTALYWYRQSLGQGPEFLIYFQGTGAADDSGLPNDRFFAVRPEGSVSTLKIQRTERGDSAVYLCASSLTARKEAFFGQGTRLTVV.